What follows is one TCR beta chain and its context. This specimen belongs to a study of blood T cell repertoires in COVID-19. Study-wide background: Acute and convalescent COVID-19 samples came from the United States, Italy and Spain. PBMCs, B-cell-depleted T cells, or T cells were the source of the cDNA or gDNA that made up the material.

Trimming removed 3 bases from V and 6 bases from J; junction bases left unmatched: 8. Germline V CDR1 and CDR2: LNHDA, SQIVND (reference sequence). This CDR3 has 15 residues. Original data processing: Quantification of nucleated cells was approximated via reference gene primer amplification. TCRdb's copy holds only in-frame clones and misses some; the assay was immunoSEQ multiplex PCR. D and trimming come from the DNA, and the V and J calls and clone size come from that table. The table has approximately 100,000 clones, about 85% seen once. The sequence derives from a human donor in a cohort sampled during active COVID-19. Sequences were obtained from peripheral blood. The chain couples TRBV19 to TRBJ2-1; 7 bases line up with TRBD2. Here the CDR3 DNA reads TGTGCCAGTAGTATCTGGCGGGAGCGCCCCAATGAGCAGTTCTTC. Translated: CASSIWRERPNEQFF.